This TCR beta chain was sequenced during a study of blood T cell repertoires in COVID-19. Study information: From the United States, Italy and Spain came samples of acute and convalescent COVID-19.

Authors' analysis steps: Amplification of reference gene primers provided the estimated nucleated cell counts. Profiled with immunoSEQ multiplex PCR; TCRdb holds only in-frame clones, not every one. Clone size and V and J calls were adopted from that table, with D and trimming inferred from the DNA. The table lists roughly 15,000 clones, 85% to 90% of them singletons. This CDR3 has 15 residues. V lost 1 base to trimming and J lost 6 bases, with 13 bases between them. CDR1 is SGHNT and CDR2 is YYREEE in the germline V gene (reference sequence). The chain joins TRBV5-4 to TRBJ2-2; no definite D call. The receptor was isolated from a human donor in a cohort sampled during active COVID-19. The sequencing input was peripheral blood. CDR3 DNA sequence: TGTGCCAGCAGCTTGAGTACCCCGCTATCCGGGGAGCTGTTTTTT. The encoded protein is CASSLSTPLSGELFF.